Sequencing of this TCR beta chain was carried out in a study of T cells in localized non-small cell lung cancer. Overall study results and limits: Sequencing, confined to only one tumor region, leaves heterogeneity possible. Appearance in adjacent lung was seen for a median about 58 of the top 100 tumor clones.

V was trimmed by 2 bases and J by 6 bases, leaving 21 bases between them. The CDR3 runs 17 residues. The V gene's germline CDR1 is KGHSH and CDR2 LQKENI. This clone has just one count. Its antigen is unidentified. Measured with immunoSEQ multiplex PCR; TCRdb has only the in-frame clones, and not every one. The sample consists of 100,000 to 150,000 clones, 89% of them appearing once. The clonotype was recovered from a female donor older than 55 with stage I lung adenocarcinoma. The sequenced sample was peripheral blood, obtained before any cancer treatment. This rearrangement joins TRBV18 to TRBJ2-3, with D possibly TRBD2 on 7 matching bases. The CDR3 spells CASSPERLAGVWDTQYF. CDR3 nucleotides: TGTGCCAGCTCACCAGAGCGACTAGCAGGGGTTTGGGATACGCAGTATTTT.